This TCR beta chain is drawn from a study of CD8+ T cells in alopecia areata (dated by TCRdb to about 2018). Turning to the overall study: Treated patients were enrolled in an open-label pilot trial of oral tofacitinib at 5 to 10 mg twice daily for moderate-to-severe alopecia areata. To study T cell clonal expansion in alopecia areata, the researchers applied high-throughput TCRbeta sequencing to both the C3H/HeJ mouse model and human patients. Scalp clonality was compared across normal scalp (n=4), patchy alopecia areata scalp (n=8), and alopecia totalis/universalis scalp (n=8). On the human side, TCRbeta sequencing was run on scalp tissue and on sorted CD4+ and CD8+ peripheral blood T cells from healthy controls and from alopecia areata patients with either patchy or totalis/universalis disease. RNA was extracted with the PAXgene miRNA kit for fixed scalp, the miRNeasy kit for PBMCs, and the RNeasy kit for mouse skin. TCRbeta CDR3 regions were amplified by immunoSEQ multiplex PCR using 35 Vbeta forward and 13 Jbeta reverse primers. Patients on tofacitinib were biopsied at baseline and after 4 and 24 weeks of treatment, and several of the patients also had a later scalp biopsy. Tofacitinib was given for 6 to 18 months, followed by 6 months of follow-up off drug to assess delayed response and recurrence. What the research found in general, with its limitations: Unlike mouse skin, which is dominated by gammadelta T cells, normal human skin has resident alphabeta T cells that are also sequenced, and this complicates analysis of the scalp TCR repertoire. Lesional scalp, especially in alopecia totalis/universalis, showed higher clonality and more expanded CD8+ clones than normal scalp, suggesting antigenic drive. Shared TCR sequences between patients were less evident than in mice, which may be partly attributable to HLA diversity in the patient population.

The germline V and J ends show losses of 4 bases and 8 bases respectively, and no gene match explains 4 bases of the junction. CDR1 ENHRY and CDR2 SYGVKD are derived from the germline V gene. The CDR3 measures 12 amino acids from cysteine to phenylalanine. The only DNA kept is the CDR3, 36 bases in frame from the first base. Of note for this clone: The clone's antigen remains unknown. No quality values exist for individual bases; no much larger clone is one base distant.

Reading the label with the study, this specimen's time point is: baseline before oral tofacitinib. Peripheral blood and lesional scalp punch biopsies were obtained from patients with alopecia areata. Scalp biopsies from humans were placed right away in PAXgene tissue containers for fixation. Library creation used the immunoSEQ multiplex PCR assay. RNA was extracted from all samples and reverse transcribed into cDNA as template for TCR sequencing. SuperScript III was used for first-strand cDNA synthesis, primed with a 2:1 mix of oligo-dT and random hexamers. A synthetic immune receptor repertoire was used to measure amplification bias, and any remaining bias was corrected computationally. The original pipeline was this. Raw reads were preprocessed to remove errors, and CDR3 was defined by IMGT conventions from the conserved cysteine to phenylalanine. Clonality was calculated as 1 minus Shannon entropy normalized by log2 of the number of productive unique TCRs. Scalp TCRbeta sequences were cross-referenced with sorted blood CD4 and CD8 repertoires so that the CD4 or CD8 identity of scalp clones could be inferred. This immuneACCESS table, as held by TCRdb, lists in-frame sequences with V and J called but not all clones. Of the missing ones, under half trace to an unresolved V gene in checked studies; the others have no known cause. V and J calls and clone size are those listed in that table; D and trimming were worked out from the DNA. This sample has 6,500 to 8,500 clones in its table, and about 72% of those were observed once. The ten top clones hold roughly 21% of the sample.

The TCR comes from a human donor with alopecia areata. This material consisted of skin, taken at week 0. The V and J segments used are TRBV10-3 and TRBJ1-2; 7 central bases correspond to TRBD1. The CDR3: CAISGQGWGYTF. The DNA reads TGTGCCATCAGTGGACAGGGTTGGGGCTACACCTTC.